This T cell receptor beta chain was identified during a study of glioma-infiltrating T cells after dendritic cell vaccination. The CDR3 runs to 15 residues. Germline CDR1 reads SGHDT; CDR2 reads YYEEEE. The trim removed 5 bases at V and 2 bases at J, leaving 7 bases unmatched. Primers: 60 V beta forward and 13 J beta reverse. Only in-frame clones appear in the TCRdb table, and some are missing; sequencing was by immunoSEQ multiplex PCR. The repertoire consists of 93,000 or so clones, with 75% to 85% occurring once and the leading ten covering around 5.9%. Study-wide results and limits: Longer survival after dendritic cell vaccination followed higher pretreatment TIL content. Few patients contributed both blood and tumor specimens. TCR clonality showed no direct relationship with survival.

With regard to this clone: Its antigen is undetermined.

The rearrangement uses TRBV5-6 and TRBJ1-2; 9 bases agree with TRBD1. The sample here was blood, taken before dendritic cell vaccination. The clonotype originates from a human donor with glioblastoma. The CDR3 nucleotides read TGTGCCAGCAGATCTGGGACAGGGAGGAACTATGGCTACACCTTC. Its translation: CASRSGTGRNYGYTF.